The clone carrying this T cell receptor (beta chain) was detected many times. Its antigen is not known. This specimen comes from a study of human T cells and chemical hapten exposure. The time point: patch test 1, 2 weeks after DPC sensitization. The treatment denotes: therapeutic diphenylcyclopropenone sensitization with weekly scalp DPC. Total RNA was isolated from whole blood that had not been fractionated. Study-level findings and limits: It should be noted that donors had alopecia, so their immune response may differ from healthy people's. Expanded TCR sets contained significantly more large CDR3 similarity clusters than controls.

The CDR3 extends over 13 amino acids. From germline, CDR1 is DFQATT and CDR2 SNEGSKA (reference sequence). V gave up 5 bases and J gave up 0 bases; unmatched junction bases: 2. TCRdb called the RACE reads again in MiXCR, with one record for every CDR3 protein. This table has roughly 50,000 distinct CDR3 sequences, roughly 9.6% appearing once. The specimen was whole blood, collected in connection with sensitization to the hapten diphenylcyclopropenone (DPC). The origin of this receptor is a middle-aged woman with alopecia areata. Some clones in this sample may be carry-over from other donors' samples. The chain recombines TRBV20-1 with TRBJ2-5; 8 bases line up with TRBD1. The CDR3 here is CSADRGNQETQYF. DNA for the CDR3: TGCAGTGCTGACAGGGGTAACCAAGAGACCCAGTACTTC.